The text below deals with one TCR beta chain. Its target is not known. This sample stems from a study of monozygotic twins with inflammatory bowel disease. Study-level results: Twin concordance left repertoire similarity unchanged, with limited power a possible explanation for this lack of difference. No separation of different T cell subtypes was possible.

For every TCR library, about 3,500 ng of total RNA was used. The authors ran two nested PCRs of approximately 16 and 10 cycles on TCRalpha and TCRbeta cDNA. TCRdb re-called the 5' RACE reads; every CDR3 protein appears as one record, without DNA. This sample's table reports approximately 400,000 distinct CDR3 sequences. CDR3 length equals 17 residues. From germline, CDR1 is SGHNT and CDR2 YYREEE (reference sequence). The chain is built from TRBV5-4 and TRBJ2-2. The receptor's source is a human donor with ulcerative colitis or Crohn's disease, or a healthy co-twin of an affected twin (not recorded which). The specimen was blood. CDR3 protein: CASSFYGPAANTGELFF.